The entry that follows covers one T cell receptor beta chain sequence. Its antigen is unknown. Indicated time point: week 35, safety follow-up. In the vaccine, a single dose held 300 ug of the mutant IDH1 20-mer peptide, along with topical imiquimod. Each of the donors came in with new WHO grade 3 or 4 astrocytomas that were IDH1-mutant and ATRX-lost. The record originates from a study of a mutant IDH1 vaccine in newly diagnosed glioma. The CDR3 has 15 residues. Per germline, CDR1 MGHDK and CDR2 SYGVNS. With V trimmed by 10 bases and J by 6 bases, 11 bases remained unmatched. Clones were read by immunoSEQ multiplex PCR, and TCRdb kept only the in-frame ones, dropping some. The table lists around 52,000 clones, around 78% of them singletons, with 9% to 15% in the top ten.

The chain couples TRBV25-1 to TRBJ2-3; TRBD2 matches 12 bases. This clonotype was sampled from a man aged 40-55 years with glioma. The source was PBMCs, collected from a glioma patient whose treatment included an IDH1 peptide vaccine. The CDR3 reads CATATSGSREDTQYF. CDR3 bases: TGTGCCACTGCGACTAGCGGGAGCCGAGAGGATACGCAGTATTTT.